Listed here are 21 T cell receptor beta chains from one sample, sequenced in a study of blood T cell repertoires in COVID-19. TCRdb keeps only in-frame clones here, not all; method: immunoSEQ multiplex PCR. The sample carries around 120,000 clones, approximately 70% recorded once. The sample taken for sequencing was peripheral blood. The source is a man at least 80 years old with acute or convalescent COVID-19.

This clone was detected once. The CDR3, as DNA: TGTGCCAGCAGCTTAGTTCTGGGGCAGGGGGACTCCTACGAGCAGTACTTC. Residues: CASSLVLGQGDSYEQYF. The chain has TRBV7-8 and TRBJ2-7, with 7 bases fitting TRBD1. Germline V gene lookup returns CDR1 SGHVS and CDR2 FQNEAQ. The J segment lost 0 bases and the V segment lost 1 base, leaving 9 bases of the junction unmatched. The CDR3 covers 17 residues.

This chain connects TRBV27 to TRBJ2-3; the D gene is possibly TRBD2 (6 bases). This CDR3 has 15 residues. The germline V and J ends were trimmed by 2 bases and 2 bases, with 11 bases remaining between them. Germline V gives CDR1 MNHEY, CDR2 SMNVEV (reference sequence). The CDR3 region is CASSLVADPTDTQYF. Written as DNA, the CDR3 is TGTGCCAGCAGTTTAGTAGCGGACCCCACAGATACGCAGTATTTT.

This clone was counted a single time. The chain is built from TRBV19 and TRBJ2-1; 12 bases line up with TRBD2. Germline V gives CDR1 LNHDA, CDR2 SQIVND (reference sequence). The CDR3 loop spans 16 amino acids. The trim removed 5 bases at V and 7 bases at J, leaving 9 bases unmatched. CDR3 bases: TGTGCCAGTAGTGTAGGCCTAGCGGGAGGGCCGAATGAGCAGTTCTTC. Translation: CASSVGLAGGPNEQFF.

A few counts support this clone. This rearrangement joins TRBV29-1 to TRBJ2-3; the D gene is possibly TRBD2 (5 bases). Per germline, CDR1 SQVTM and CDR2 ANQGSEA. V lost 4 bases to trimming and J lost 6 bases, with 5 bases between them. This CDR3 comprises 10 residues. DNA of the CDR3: TGCAGCGTTGGAGGGGATACGCAGTATTTT. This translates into CSVGGDTQYF.

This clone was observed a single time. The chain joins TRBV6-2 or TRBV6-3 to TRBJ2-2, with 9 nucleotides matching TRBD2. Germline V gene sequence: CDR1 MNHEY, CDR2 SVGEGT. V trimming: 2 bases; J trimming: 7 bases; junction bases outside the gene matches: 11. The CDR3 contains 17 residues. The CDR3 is CASSYRPAGGPSGELFF. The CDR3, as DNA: TGTGCCAGCAGTTACCGCCCTGCGGGAGGGCCGAGCGGGGAGCTGTTTTTT.

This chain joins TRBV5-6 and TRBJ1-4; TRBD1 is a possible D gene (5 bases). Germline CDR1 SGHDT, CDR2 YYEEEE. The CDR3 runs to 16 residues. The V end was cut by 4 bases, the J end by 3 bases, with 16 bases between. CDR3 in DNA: TGTGCCAGCAGCCATGCCCCAACAGGACCTAATGAAAAACTGTTTTTT. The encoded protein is CASSHAPTGPNEKLFF.

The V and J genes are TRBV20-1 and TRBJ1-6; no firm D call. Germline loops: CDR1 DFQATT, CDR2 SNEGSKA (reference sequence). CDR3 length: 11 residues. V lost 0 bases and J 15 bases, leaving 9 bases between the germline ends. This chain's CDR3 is CSARDMRVLHF. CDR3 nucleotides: TGCAGTGCTAGAGATATGAGGGTCCTCCACTTT.

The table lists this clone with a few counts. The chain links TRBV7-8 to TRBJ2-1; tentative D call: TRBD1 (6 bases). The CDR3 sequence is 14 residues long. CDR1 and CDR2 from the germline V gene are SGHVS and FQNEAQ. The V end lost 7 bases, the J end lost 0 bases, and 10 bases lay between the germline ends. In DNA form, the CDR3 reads TGTGCCAGCACCCGACAGGCCTCCTACAATGAGCAGTTCTTC. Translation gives CASTRQASYNEQFF.

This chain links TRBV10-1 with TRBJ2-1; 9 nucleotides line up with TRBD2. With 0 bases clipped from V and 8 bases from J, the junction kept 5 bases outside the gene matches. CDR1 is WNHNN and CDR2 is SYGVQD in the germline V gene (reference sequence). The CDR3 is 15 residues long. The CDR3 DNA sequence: TGCGCCAGCAGTGAGTCGATTAGCGGGAGTCATGAGCAGTTCTTC. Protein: CASSESISGSHEQFF.

The CDR3 sequence: CASSQDGGDTIYF. The CDR3 region has the DNA TGTGCCAGCAGCCAAGACGGAGGAGACACCATATATTTT. The genes are TRBV7-9 and TRBJ1-3; D remains unclear. The CDR3 is 13 residues long. V was clipped by 5 bases and J by 8 bases, with 13 bases between them. CDR1 and CDR2 from the germline V gene are SEHNR and FQNEAQ (reference sequence).

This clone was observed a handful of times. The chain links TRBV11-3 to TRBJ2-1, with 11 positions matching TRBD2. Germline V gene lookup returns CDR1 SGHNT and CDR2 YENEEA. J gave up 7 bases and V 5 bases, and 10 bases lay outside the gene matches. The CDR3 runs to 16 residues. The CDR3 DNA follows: TGTGCCAGCAGCCGGGGGGGAGGACTAGCGGGTAATGAGCAGTTCTTC. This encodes CASSRGGGLAGNEQFF.

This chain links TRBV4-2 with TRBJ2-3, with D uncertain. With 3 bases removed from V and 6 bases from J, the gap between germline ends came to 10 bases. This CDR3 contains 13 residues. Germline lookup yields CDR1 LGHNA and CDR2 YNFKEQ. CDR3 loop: CASSQERTDTQYF. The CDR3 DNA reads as TGTGCCAGCAGCCAGGAGAGAACCGATACGCAGTATTTT.

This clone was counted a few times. DNA for the CDR3: TGTGCCAGCAGCCAACACGGACCCACTAGTGAAGCTTTCTTT. Protein product: CASSQHGPTSEAFF. J is TRBJ1-1 and V is TRBV3-1 (or the pseudogene TRBV3-2); D unresolved. This CDR3 is 14 amino acids long. V lost 2 bases and J lost 7, with 14 bases in between. Looked up from germline, CDR1 is LGHDT and CDR2 is YNNKEL (reference sequence).

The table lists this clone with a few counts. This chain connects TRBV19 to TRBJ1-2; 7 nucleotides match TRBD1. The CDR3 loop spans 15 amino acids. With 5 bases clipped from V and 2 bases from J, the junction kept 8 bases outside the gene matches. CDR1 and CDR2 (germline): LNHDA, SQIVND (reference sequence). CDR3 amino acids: CASSDSGTANYGYTF. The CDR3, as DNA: TGTGCCAGTAGTGACTCCGGGACAGCGAACTATGGCTACACCTTC.

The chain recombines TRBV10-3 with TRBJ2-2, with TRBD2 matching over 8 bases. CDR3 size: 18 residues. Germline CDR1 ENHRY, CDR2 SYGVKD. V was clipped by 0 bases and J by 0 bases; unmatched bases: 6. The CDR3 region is CAISESSRGGTNTGELFF. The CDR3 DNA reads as TGTGCCATCAGTGAGTCAAGCCGGGGGGGAACGAACACCGGGGAGCTGTTTTTT.

CDR3 protein: CASSERWEYQETQYF. The DNA for the CDR3 is TGTGCCAGCAGTGAAAGGTGGGAGTACCAAGAGACCCAGTACTTC. J is TRBJ2-5 and V is TRBV2; tentatively, D is TRBD2 (5 bases). CDR3 length: 15 amino acids. Per the germline V gene, CDR1 is SNHLY and CDR2 is FYNNEI. The V end was cut by 2 bases, the J end by 0 bases, with 10 bases between.

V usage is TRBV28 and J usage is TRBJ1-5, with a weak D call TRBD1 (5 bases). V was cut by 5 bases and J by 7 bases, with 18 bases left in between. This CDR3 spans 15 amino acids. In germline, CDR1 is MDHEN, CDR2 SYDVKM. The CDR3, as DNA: TGTGCCAGCAGTCCCCCGGGGGGGACTCTCCAGCCCCAGCATTTT. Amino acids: CASSPPGGTLQPQHF.

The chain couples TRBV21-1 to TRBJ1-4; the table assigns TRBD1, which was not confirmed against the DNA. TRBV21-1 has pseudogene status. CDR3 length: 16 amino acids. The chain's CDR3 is CASSKAEEGAGEKLFF. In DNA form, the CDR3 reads TGTGCCAGCAGCAAAGCTGAAGAGGGGGCGGGTGAAAAACTGTTTTTT.

CDR3 DNA: TGTGCCACCAGTTCCGGGACAGTCCAAGAGACCCAGTACTTC. It specifies CATSSGTVQETQYF. The chain joins TRBV24-1 to TRBJ2-5, with 7 bases matching TRBD1. The V and J ends lost 6 bases and 1 base, in that order; junction bases with no gene match: 4. Germline V gene lookup returns CDR1 KGHDR and CDR2 SFDVKD. This CDR3 comprises 14 residues.

The CDR3: CASSSVYLASETQYF. The CDR3 region has the DNA TGTGCCAGTAGTTCAGTTTATTTAGCCTCAGAGACCCAGTACTTC. J is TRBJ2-5 and V is TRBV19; D call uncertain. With 5 bases removed from V and 4 bases from J, the gap between germline ends came to 17 bases. The CDR3 length is 15 residues. Germline CDR1 is LNHDA and CDR2 is SQIVND (reference sequence).

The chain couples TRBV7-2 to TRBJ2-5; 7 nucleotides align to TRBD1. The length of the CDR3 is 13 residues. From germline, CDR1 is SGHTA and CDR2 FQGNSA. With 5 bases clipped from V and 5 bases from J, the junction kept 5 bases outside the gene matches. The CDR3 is CASSPGQQETQYF. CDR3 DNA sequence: TGTGCCAGCAGCCCGGGACAGCAGGAGACCCAGTACTTC.